The 20 T cell receptor beta chains listed next were all sequenced from one sample in a study of CD8+ T cells in alopecia areata. Sequencing templates came from extracted RNA that was reverse transcribed into cDNA. The repertoire was sequenced with immunoSEQ multiplex PCR; TCRdb's copy has only in-frame clones and lacks some. The table records 100,000 to 140,000 clones, roughly 84% of them present only once. Treatment noted: oral pan-JAK inhibitor, 5-10 mg twice daily. Material: CD8+ T cells sorted from blood, obtained at week 24, from a patient treated with tofacitinib. All receptors derive from a human donor with alopecia areata.

The rearrangement joins TRBV4-3 to TRBJ2-7; possibly TRBD2 for D (6 bases). Between the trimmed V and J ends, which lost 1 base and 4 bases, there was a span of 11 bases. This CDR3 is 14 amino acids long. Germline CDR1 is LGHNA and CDR2 is YSLEER. CDR3 DNA: TGCGCCAGCAGCCAAGGGGGGGTTAGGTACGAGCAGTACTTC. Translation gives CASSQGGVRYEQYF.

The chain combines TRBV30 with TRBJ2-7; 7 bases map to TRBD2. V was pared by 2 bases and J by 5 bases, with 9 bases of the junction left unmatched. Germline V gene lookup returns CDR1 GTSNPN and CDR2 SVGIG (reference sequence). CDR3 length: 14 amino acids. The chain's CDR3 is CAWSPGRGSNEQYF. DNA of the CDR3: TGTGCCTGGAGTCCAGGGAGGGGAAGCAACGAGCAGTACTTC. Together with reference TRBV30 and TRBJ2-7, the CDR3 gives the full variable domain: SQTIHQWPATLVQPVGSPLSLECTVEGTSNPNLYWYRQAAGRGLQLLFYSVGIGQISSEVPQNLSASRPQDRQFILSSKKLLLSDSGFYLCAWSPGRGSNEQYFGPGTRLTVT.

The chain recombines TRBV5-1 with TRBJ2-3; D is unresolved. The CDR3 consists of 14 residues. Deletions cut 7 bases from V and 0 bases from J, with 12 bases between. CDR1 is SGHRS and CDR2 is YFSETQ in the germline V gene. The CDR3 DNA reads TGCGCCAGCTCACGAACCCCTAGCACAGATACGCAGTATTTT. This translates into CASSRTPSTDTQYF.

The rearrangement uses TRBV4-1 and TRBJ1-1; unclear D gene. V was trimmed by 1 base and J by 4 bases, leaving 13 bases between them. Germline values: CDR1 MGHRA, CDR2 YSYEKL. This CDR3 is 15 amino acids long. CDR3 amino acids: CASSQVGVGSTEAFF. CDR3 nucleotide sequence: TGCGCCAGCAGCCAAGTGGGCGTGGGTAGCACTGAAGCTTTCTTT.

The rearrangement links TRBV7-2 to TRBJ2-7, with D perhaps matching TRBD1 (5 bases). Trimming shortened V by 1 base and J by 3 bases, and 13 bases separated the two germline ends. Per the germline V gene, CDR1 is SGHTA and CDR2 is FQGNSA. The CDR3 consists of 15 residues. The CDR3 loop reads CASSLGQGLDYEQYF. The CDR3 DNA reads TGTGCCAGCAGCTTAGGGCAGGGTCTTGACTACGAGCAGTACTTC.

This clone was recorded once. The chain has TRBV4-3 and TRBJ2-5, with a tentative D call TRBD1 (6 bases). The V gene's germline CDR1 is LGHNA and CDR2 YSLEER. V was clipped by 1 base and J by 9 bases, with 15 bases between them. CDR3 length equals 14 residues. Written as DNA, the CDR3 is TGCGCCAGCAGCCAAGCCCTGGGGGCAGTGGCCCAGTACTTC. It specifies CASSQALGAVAQYF.

The J gene is TRBJ2-1, the V gene TRBV9, with D hard to call. Germline V gene sequence: CDR1 SGDLS, CDR2 YYNGEE. Trimming took off 0 bases at V and 4 bases at J, with 11 bases between the two ends. The CDR3 extends over 15 amino acids. CDR3 coding DNA: TGTGCCAGCAGCGTAGCAGGTCTCGATTACAATGAGCAGTTCTTC. Encoded protein: CASSVAGLDYNEQFF.

Turning to this clone: Other DNA sequences from this sample encode an identical CDR3 as well. V and J are TRBV29-1 and TRBJ1-2; D perhaps matches TRBD1 (5 bases). Trimming took off 2 bases at V and 3 bases at J, with 7 bases between the two ends. CDR1 and CDR2 (germline): SQVTM, ANQGSEA. This CDR3 contains 12 residues. In nucleotides, the CDR3 is TGCAGCGTTGAACCGGGGGACTATGGCTACACCTTC. The encoded protein is CSVEPGDYGYTF.

The chain carries TRBV5-1 and TRBJ2-1; 8 bases match TRBD2. Germline CDR1 and CDR2: SGHRS and YFSETQ. The V segment lost 7 bases and the J segment 2 bases; nucleotides outside the gene matches: 11. The CDR3 consists of 16 residues. The CDR3 region is CASRSNREGPYNEQFF. As DNA, the CDR3 is TGCGCCAGCCGCTCAAATCGGGAGGGGCCCTACAATGAGCAGTTCTTC.

This clone was found a few times. This chain joins TRBV28 and TRBJ2-7; D may be TRBD1 or TRBD2 (5 bases each). The germline V gene encodes CDR1 MDHEN and CDR2 SYDVKM. The CDR3 contains 16 residues. V lost 5 bases to trimming and J lost 0 bases, with 17 bases between them. The CDR3 DNA follows: TGTGCCAGCAGTCCCCCGGGGACCTACAGCTCCTACGAGCAGTACTTC. Its protein is CASSPPGTYSSYEQYF.

The chain carries TRBV11-2 and TRBJ2-5, with D uncertain. V shed 1 base and J shed 4 bases, with 10 bases lying between them. The CDR3 covers 14 residues. CDR1 is SGHAT and CDR2 is FQNNGV in the germline V gene. Here the CDR3 DNA reads TGTGCCAGCAGCTTAGGGGCGTGGGGAGAGACCCAGTACTTC. Protein: CASSLGAWGETQYF. The variable domain in full, completed from reference TRBV11-2 and TRBJ2-5, reads EAGVAQSPRYKIIEKRQSVAFWCNPISGHATLYWYQQILGQGPKLLIQFQNNGVVDDSQLPKDRFSAERLKGVDSTLKIQPAKLEDSAVYLCASSLGAWGETQYFGPGTRLLVL.

V gene TRBV9 combines with J gene TRBJ2-3; the match to TRBD2 covers 8 bases. This CDR3 is built from 15 residues. Unmatched junction bases numbered 7, after V lost 3 bases and J lost 4 bases. Germline CDR1 is SGDLS and CDR2 is YYNGEE. The CDR3 DNA reads as TGTGCCAGCAGCGCTTGGACTAGCAGATCAGATACGCAGTATTTT. Encoded protein: CASSAWTSRSDTQYF.

The V call is TRBV29-1, the J call TRBJ2-3; unclear D gene. The germline V gene has CDR1 SQVTM and CDR2 ANQGSEA. The ends were cut back, 4 bases at V and 6 bases at J, with 8 bases in the middle. This CDR3 has 11 amino acids. CDR3 protein: CSVVEADTQYF. For the CDR3, the DNA is TGCAGCGTTGTAGAAGCCGATACGCAGTATTTT.

The chain carries TRBV7-9 and TRBJ2-2; 8 bases line up with TRBD2. Per the germline V gene, CDR1 is SEHNR and CDR2 is FQNEAQ (reference sequence). After removal of 5 bases from V and 6 bases from J, the junction contained 14 bases not matched to a gene. This CDR3 region has 17 residues. This CDR3 is CASSHDPGGANAGELFF. CDR3 nucleotide sequence: TGTGCCAGCAGCCACGACCCCGGGGGGGCGAATGCCGGGGAGCTGTTTTTT.

The V gene is TRBV7-9, the J gene TRBJ1-3; D gene uncertain. Germline V gene lookup returns CDR1 SEHNR and CDR2 FQNEAQ (reference sequence). V lost 1 base to trimming and J lost 0 bases, with 7 bases between them. The CDR3 contains 15 residues. CDR3 in amino acids: CASSLDDRSGNTIYF. The CDR3 region has the DNA TGTGCCAGCAGCTTAGATGACCGCTCTGGAAACACCATATATTTT.

Here the CDR3 DNA reads TGCGCCAGCAGCCAATCAAACCCGGGACAGGGGATCTCTGGGGCCAACGTCCTGACTTTC. It encodes CASSQSNPGQGISGANVLTF. The V call is TRBV4-3, the J call TRBJ2-6, with 10 bases identical to TRBD1. The V segment lost 2 bases and the J segment 0 bases; nucleotides outside the gene matches: 10. Germline V gives CDR1 LGHNA, CDR2 YSLEER. This CDR3 contains 20 residues.

This chain links TRBV6-5 with TRBJ2-5, with 9 bases identical to TRBD1. The CDR3 loop spans 15 amino acids. Germline values: CDR1 MNHEY, CDR2 SVGAGI. V was pared by 6 bases and J by 4 bases, with 9 bases of the junction left unmatched. The CDR3 nucleotides read TGTGCCAGCAGCATACAGGGGGCGAGTAGAGAGACCCAGTACTTC. This encodes CASSIQGASRETQYF.

This sequence joins TRBV11-2 and TRBJ2-7; TRBD1 or TRBD2 may be the D gene (5 bases each). The germline gives CDR1 SGHAT, CDR2 FQNNGV. The CDR3 is 14 residues long. Trimming left V 4 bases short and J 2 bases short, with 12 bases between. This CDR3 reads CASSSVGVAYEQYF. As DNA, the CDR3 is TGTGCCAGCAGCTCCGTGGGGGTAGCCTACGAGCAGTACTTC.

V usage is TRBV10-2 and J usage is TRBJ2-7; D gene ambiguous. The germline gives CDR1 WSHSY, CDR2 SAAADI. Trimming pared 2 bases from V and 3 bases from J, leaving 5 bases between. This CDR3 region has 12 residues. Written as DNA, the CDR3 is TGCGCCAGCAGTGAGAACATCTACGAGCAGTACTTC. Its protein is CASSENIYEQYF.

The chain couples TRBV5-4 to TRBJ2-3, with TRBD2 identical over 13 bases. The CDR3 loop spans 16 amino acids. After removal of 4 bases from V and 4 bases from J, the junction contained 6 bases not matched to a gene. CDR1 and CDR2 from the germline V gene are SGHNT and YYREEE (reference sequence). The CDR3 loop reads CASSLLLAGGPDTQYF. DNA of the CDR3: TGTGCCAGCAGCCTGTTACTAGCGGGGGGGCCAGATACGCAGTATTTT.